This TCR beta chain was sequenced in a study of shared clonotypes between healthy human individuals. Memory CD4+ cells were the fraction left after CD45RA+ naive selection. CDR1 is SNHLY and CDR2 is FYNNEI in the germline V gene. The CDR3 spans 14 residues. V shed 7 bases and J 5 bases; nucleotides not matched to a gene: 8. Generated by immunoSEQ multiplex PCR, the TCRdb table keeps only in-frame clones and is missing some. The table lists some 1.5 million clones, around 97% of them singletons. This rearrangement joins TRBV2 to TRBJ1-2; 9 bases are a match to TRBD1. The sequenced sample was naive CD4+ T cells sorted from blood. As for subset: CD45RA+ positively selected. The origin of this receptor is a man aged 25 to 45 in good health. CDR3 sequence reads: CASTPGQGRYGYTF. DNA for the CDR3: TGTGCCAGCACCCCTGGACAGGGGAGATATGGCTACACCTTC. Full variable domain (remainder filled in from reference TRBV2 and TRBJ1-2): EPEVTQTPSHQVTQMGQEVILRCVPISNHLYFYWYRQILGQKVEFLVSFYNNEISEKSEIFDDQFSVERPDGSNFTLKIRSTKLEDSAMYFCASTPGQGRYGYTFGSGTRLTVV.